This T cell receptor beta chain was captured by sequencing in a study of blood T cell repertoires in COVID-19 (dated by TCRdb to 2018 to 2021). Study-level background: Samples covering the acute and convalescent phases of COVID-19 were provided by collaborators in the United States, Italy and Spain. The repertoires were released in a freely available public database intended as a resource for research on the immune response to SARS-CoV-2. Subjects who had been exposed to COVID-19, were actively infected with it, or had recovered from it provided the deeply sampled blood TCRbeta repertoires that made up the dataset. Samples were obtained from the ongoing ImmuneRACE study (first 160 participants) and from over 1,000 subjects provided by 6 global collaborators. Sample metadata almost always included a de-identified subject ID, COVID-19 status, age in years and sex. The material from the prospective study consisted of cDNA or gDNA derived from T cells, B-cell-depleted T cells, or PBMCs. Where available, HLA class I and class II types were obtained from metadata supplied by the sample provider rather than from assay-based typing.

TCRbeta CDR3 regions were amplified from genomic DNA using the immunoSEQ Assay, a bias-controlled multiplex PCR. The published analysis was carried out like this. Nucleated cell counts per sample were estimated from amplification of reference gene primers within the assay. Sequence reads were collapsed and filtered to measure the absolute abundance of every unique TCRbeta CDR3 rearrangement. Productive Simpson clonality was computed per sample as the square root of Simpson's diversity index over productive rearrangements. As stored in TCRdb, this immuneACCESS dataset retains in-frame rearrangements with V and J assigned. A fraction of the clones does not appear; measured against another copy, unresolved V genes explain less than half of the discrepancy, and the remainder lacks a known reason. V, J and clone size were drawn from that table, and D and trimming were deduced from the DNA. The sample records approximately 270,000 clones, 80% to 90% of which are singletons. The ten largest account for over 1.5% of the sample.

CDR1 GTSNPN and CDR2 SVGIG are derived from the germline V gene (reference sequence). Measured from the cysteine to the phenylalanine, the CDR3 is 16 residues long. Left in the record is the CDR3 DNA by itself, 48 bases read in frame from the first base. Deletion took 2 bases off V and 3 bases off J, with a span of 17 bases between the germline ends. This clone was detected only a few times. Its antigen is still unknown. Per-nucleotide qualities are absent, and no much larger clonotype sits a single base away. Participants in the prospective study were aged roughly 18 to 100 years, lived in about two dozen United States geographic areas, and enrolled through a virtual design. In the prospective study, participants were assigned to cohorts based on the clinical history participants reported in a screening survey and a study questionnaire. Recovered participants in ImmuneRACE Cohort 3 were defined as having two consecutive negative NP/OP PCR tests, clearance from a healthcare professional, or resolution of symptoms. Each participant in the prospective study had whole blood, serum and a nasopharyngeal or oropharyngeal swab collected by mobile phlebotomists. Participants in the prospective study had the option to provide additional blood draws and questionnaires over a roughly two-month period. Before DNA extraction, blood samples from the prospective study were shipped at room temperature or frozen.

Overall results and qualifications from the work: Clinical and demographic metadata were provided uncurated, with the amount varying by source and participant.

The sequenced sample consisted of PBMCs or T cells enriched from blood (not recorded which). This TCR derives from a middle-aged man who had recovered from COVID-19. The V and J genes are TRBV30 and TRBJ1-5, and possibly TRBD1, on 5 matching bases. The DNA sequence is TGTGCCTGGAGTAGGGGCGCGGTGGGCACCAATCAGCCCCAGCATTTT. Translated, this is CAWSRGAVGTNQPQHF.